One sample yielded the 30 T cell receptor beta chains listed below, sequenced in a study of regulatory T cells in long-lasting Graves disease. Arm-PCR of CDR3 regions and iRepertoire HTBI primers were used to build TCR beta libraries. TCRdb independently ran MiXCR on the multiplex PCR reads; one entry per CDR3 protein. The data show about 560,000 distinct CDR3 sequences, with about 16% seen just once and around 12% held by the top ten. Time point here: newly diagnosed GD, antithyroid drugs for less than 3 months. RNA isolated from PBMCs was used to make the TCR library. The sample was also linked to a second study, of T cells in Graves' hyperthyroidism and ophthalmopathy.

The sample consisted of peripheral blood mononuclear cells (PBMCs), taken at new diagnosis, from a patient treated with antithyroid drugs. These receptors all stem from a man aged 18 to 30 with Graves disease.

This clonotype was counted ten times or more. The chain uses TRBV27 and TRBJ2-7; TRBD1 matches 9 bases. With 3 bases clipped from V and 2 bases from J, the junction kept 5 bases outside the gene matches. CDR1 and CDR2 (germline): MNHEY, SMNVEV (reference sequence). This CDR3 is built from 15 residues. The CDR3 spells CASSFAGTGTYEQYF. The CDR3 DNA reads TGTGCCAGCAGTTTCGCCGGGACAGGGACCTACGAGCAGTACTTC.

This clonotype was counted only a few times. The junction departs from the called germline gene at one end, perhaps through a read error. The chain links TRBV5-1 to TRBJ2-1, with a weak D call TRBD1 (5 bases). The CDR3 sequence is 21 residues long. Germline loops: CDR1 SGHRS, CDR2 YFSETQ. CDR3 nucleotide sequence: TGTGCCAGCAGCCTTGGTTCCTCAATTGGCGTAGGGTGGGGCTTTTACAATGAGCAGTTCTTC. It yields the protein CASSLGSSIGVGWGFYNEQFF.

This clonotype occurred a few times. This chain connects TRBV5-6 to TRBJ2-5; 12 bases map to TRBD2. V was clipped by 4 bases and J by 1 base; unmatched bases: 8. CDR1 is SGHDT and CDR2 is YYEEEE in the germline V gene. The CDR3 consists of 17 residues. CDR3 DNA sequence: TGTGCCAGCAGCAGGGGACTAGCGGGCATGTTCCAAGAGACCCAGTACTTC. Translation gives CASSRGLAGMFQETQYF.

This clonotype was counted ten times or more. J is TRBJ2-1 and V is TRBV11-2; 8 nucleotides match TRBD2. J lost 12 bases, V lost 4 bases, and 26 bases had no gene match. Germline assignment: CDR1 SGHAT and CDR2 FQNNGV. The CDR3 is made up of 19 amino acids. CDR3 sequence: CASSSGGRPGLGVYWAQFF. CDR3 DNA: TGTGCCAGCAGCTCCGGGGGACGACCGGGACTAGGCGTTTATTGGGCGCAGTTCTTC.

Turning to this clonotype: With a much larger clone just one base away, this may be a read error. The rearrangement joins TRBV11-2 to TRBJ1-4; D unclear. The CDR3 has 11 amino acids. From germline, CDR1 is SGHAT and CDR2 FQNNGV. The CDR3 reads CASSTSNSLLF. The DNA for the CDR3 is TGTGCCAGCAGCACCTCGAACAGCTTGCTTTTT.

This clonotype was counted ten times or more. The chain joins TRBV27 to TRBJ2-7; perhaps TRBD1 as D (5 bases). The CDR3 runs 14 residues. The germline CDR1 and CDR2 sequences are MNHEY and SMNVEV (reference sequence). Trimming removed 5 bases at V and 0 bases at J, with 11 bases between. The CDR3 is CASSLQGASYEQYF. CDR3 DNA sequence: TGTGCCAGCAGTCTACAAGGGGCCTCCTACGAGCAGTACTTC.

The V and J genes are TRBV7-3 and TRBJ2-1, with D possibly matching TRBD2 (7 bases). Trimming removed 2 bases from V and 4 bases from J, with 18 bases in between. The germline gives CDR1 SGHTA, CDR2 FQGTGA. There are 17 residues in the CDR3. DNA of the CDR3: TGTGCCAGCAGCTTATATGAAGGGGGTAGCGGGTACAATGAGCAGTTCTTC. Translating gives CASSLYEGGSGYNEQFF.

This clonotype was seen more than once but under ten times. The rearrangement uses TRBV13 and TRBJ1-4; D uncertain. This CDR3 is built from 17 residues. Per germline, CDR1 PRHDT and CDR2 FYEKMQ (reference sequence). V lost 5 bases to trimming and J lost 0 bases, with 16 bases between them. The CDR3 DNA is TGTGCCAGCAGCCCCGGGCCCGGGAGATCAACTAATGAAAAACTGTTTTTT. Encoded protein: CASSPGPGRSTNEKLFF.

The chain combines TRBV5-1 with TRBJ1-1, with D perhaps TRBD1 (6 bases). Trimming removed 0 bases at V and 6 bases at J, with 12 bases between. The CDR3 is 14 residues long. Germline assignment: CDR1 SGHRS and CDR2 YFSETQ. The chain's CDR3 is CASSLGGDIPEAFF. The CDR3 DNA reads as TGCGCCAGCAGCTTGGGGGGGGACATACCTGAAGCTTTCTTT.

This clonotype was detected many times. This sequence joins TRBV7-2 and TRBJ2-1; D possibly corresponds to TRBD1 (7 bases). There are 13 residues in the CDR3. V shed 6 bases and J shed 7 bases, with 13 bases lying between them. Germline CDR1 reads SGHTA; CDR2 reads FQGNSA. The CDR3 sequence: CASRPGGSNEQFF. Here the CDR3 DNA reads TGTGCCAGCAGGCCAGGGGGGTCAAATGAGCAGTTCTTC.

This clonotype was observed at least ten times. The CDR3 protein is CASSQDVAQLGDTQYF. DNA for the CDR3: TGTGCCAGCAGCCAAGATGTAGCGCAACTTGGGGATACGCAGTATTTT. The rearrangement links TRBV3-1 to TRBJ2-3, with D tentatively TRBD2 (5 bases). Trimming cost V 0 bases and J 6 bases, with 16 bases left between them. Per the germline V gene, CDR1 is LGHDT and CDR2 is YNNKEL (reference sequence). The CDR3 covers 16 residues.

The sample holds a few counts of this clonotype. The chain couples TRBV7-8 to TRBJ2-7; weak D call: TRBD2 (5 bases). Germline-derived CDR1 and CDR2 are SGHVS and FQNEAQ. The CDR3 consists of 15 residues. V was trimmed by 0 bases and J by 2 bases, leaving 11 bases between them. Here the CDR3 reads CASSLAPSSAYEQYF. DNA for the CDR3: TGTGCCAGCAGCTTAGCGCCCAGTAGCGCCTACGAGCAGTACTTC.

This clonotype was detected a few times. The V and J genes are TRBV20-1 and TRBJ2-2, with TRBD2 as a possible D gene (6 bases). Trimming pared 3 bases from V and 6 bases from J, leaving 11 bases between. CDR1 and CDR2 (germline): DFQATT, SNEGSKA (reference sequence). This CDR3 comprises 13 residues. The CDR3 DNA reads TGCAGTGCTAGGGGAGGCAGGGCCGGGGAGCTGTTTTTT. It specifies CSARGGRAGELFF.

The chain has TRBV29-1 and TRBJ1-4, with D perhaps matching TRBD1 (6 bases). This CDR3 comprises 15 residues. The germline V and J ends were trimmed by 4 bases and 8 bases, with 20 bases remaining between them. Germline V CDR1 and CDR2: SQVTM, ANQGSEA. In nucleotides, the CDR3 is TGCAGCGTTGCGCACCTTTTCAGGGGAGGGGAAAAACTGTTTTTT. Protein: CSVAHLFRGGEKLFF. Filled out from reference TRBV29-1 and TRBJ1-4, the complete variable domain reads SAVISQKPSRDICQRGTSLTIQCQVDSQVTMMFWYRQQPGQSLTLIATANQGSEATYESGFVIDKFPISRPNLTFSTLTVSNMSPEDSSIYLCSVAHLFRGGEKLFFGSGTQLSVL.

J is TRBJ2-7 and V is TRBV6-1, with 8 positions matching TRBD1. The CDR3 is 13 residues long. Germline V gene data show CDR1 as MNHNS and CDR2 as SASEGT. Germline trimming cut 8 bases from V and 2 bases from J; bases unmatched to any gene: 5. In DNA form, the CDR3 reads TGTGCCAGCCGGGACAGGCTAGCCTACGAGCAGTACTTC. Residues: CASRDRLAYEQYF.

This clonotype was seen repeatedly, ten times or more. The V gene is TRBV11-2, the J gene TRBJ2-5, with a tentative D call TRBD1 (5 bases). Germline assignment: CDR1 SGHAT and CDR2 FQNNGV. Trimming took 1 base from V and 0 from J, leaving 12 bases between them. This CDR3 is 16 amino acids long. As DNA, the CDR3 is TGTGCCAGCAGCTTAGGAAGGGGAAATGACCAAGAGACCCAGTACTTC. Amino acids: CASSLGRGNDQETQYF.

This clonotype was counted many times. V usage is TRBV11-1 and J usage is TRBJ2-1; TRBD2 matches 11 bases. Losses at the gene ends were 1 base for V and 8 bases for J; bases not matched to a gene: 4. This CDR3 is built from 15 residues. The germline CDR1 and CDR2 sequences are SGHAT and FQDESV (reference sequence). Here the CDR3 reads CASSLGLAGGDEQFF. The CDR3 DNA sequence: TGTGCCAGCAGCTTAGGGCTAGCGGGAGGCGATGAGCAGTTCTTC. Full variable domain (remainder filled in from reference TRBV11-1 and TRBJ2-1): EAEVAQSPRYKITEKSQAVAFWCDPISGHATLYWYRQILGQGPELLVQFQDESVVDDSQLPKDRFSAERLKGVDSTLKIQPAELGDSAMYLCASSLGLAGGDEQFFGPGTRLTVL.

This clonotype was observed many times. The rearrangement uses TRBV7-8 and TRBJ1-2, with D unclear. Germline CDR1 reads SGHVS; CDR2 reads FQNEAQ. The CDR3 contains 14 residues. Trimming took 5 bases from V and 4 from J, leaving 14 bases between them. The CDR3 DNA reads as TGTGCCAGCAGCCCAGATCGGCCAGGCTATGGCTACACCTTC. Amino acids: CASSPDRPGYGYTF.

This clonotype has ten or more counts. Here the CDR3 DNA reads TGTGCCTGGAGTGTAGGACTAGCGGGGAACAATGAGCAGTTCTTC. Translated: CAWSVGLAGNNEQFF. The chain carries TRBV30 and TRBJ2-1, with 12 bases fitting TRBD2. CDR3 length equals 15 residues. Looked up from germline, CDR1 is GTSNPN and CDR2 is SVGIG (reference sequence). Trimming removed 0 bases from V and 5 bases from J; junction bases left unmatched: 2.

With regard to this clonotype: The junction and the germline gene differ at one end; a read error may be behind it. The gene calls are TRBV5-1 and TRBJ1-4; TRBD1 matches 7 bases. This CDR3 region has 17 residues. The germline CDR1 and CDR2 sequences are SGHRS and YFSETQ. CDR3 bases: TGCGCCAGCAGCTTGTTATTAGTCAGGGGGACTAATGAAAAACTGCTTTTT. Translation: CASSLLLVRGTNEKLLF.

This clonotype was counted many times. The chain has TRBV12-3 or TRBV12-4 and TRBJ2-7, with no clear D. V was cut by 6 bases and J by 2 bases, with 11 bases left in between. This CDR3 region has 13 residues. In DNA, the CDR3 is TGTGCCAGCAGCAACGACAACCCCTACGAGCAGTACTTC. As protein: CASSNDNPYEQYF.

The chain has TRBV10-1 and TRBJ1-2; D ambiguous. The CDR3 has 12 amino acids. Trimming cost V 6 bases and J 8 bases, with 13 bases left between them. Germline V gene lookup returns CDR1 WNHNN and CDR2 SYGVQD (reference sequence). This CDR3 reads CASRPGRWGYTF. In nucleotides, the CDR3 is TGCGCCAGCAGACCCGGACGATGGGGCTACACCTTC.

The chain carries TRBV11-2 and TRBJ2-3; 7 nucleotides align to TRBD1. The CDR3 is made up of 17 amino acids. The trim removed 5 bases at V and 4 bases at J, leaving 15 bases unmatched. CDR1 and CDR2 (germline): SGHAT, FQNNGV. CDR3 in amino acids: CASSPRTGDVSADTQYF. CDR3 in DNA: TGTGCCAGCAGCCCCCGGACAGGTGATGTTTCGGCAGATACGCAGTATTTT.

This chain uses TRBV20-1 with TRBJ1-5; D perhaps matches TRBD1 (5 bases). V lost 5 bases and J lost 1, with 15 bases in between. The CDR3 totals 15 residues. Germline lookup yields CDR1 DFQATT and CDR2 SNEGSKA (reference sequence). The CDR3 DNA is TGCAGTGCTGCCCAAGGGGTGGGGAGCAATCAGCCCCAGCATTTT. This sequence encodes CSAAQGVGSNQPQHF.

This clonotype came up a few times. V and J are TRBV9 and TRBJ2-7, with 10 bases fitting TRBD1. After removal of 3 bases from V and 6 bases from J, the junction contained 9 bases not matched to a gene. The CDR3 consists of 15 residues. Germline V gene lookup returns CDR1 SGDLS and CDR2 YYNGEE. The CDR3 sequence: CASSATSTGGGEQYF. In DNA form, the CDR3 reads TGTGCCAGCAGCGCTACTTCGACAGGGGGCGGCGAGCAGTACTTC.

This clonotype was observed many times. The J gene is TRBJ2-1, the V gene TRBV30, with TRBD2 matching 9 bases. Per the germline V gene, CDR1 is GTSNPN and CDR2 is SVGIG (reference sequence). This CDR3 is 15 amino acids long. J lost 9 bases, V lost 0 bases, and 9 bases had no gene match. As DNA, the CDR3 is TGTGCCTGGAGTGTAATTAGCGGGAGTATTGGTGAGCAGTTCTTC. It is translated as CAWSVISGSIGEQFF.

This clonotype appeared many times. The chain carries TRBV5-5 and TRBJ2-7, with 10 positions matching TRBD2. V shed 2 bases, J shed 2 bases, and the junction held 1 base outside the gene matches. The CDR3 is 14 residues long. Germline-derived CDR1 and CDR2 are SGHKS and YYEKEE (reference sequence). The CDR3 protein is CASSFGTSAYEQYF. DNA of the CDR3: TGTGCCAGCAGCTTCGGGACTAGCGCCTACGAGCAGTACTTC.

This rearrangement joins TRBV30 to TRBJ2-7, with TRBD2 matching 10 bases. V lost 0 bases and J lost 5; bases outside the gene matches: 7. Germline CDR1 is GTSNPN and CDR2 is SVGIG (reference sequence). The CDR3 length is 15 residues. The CDR3 reads CAWSVRSSGSNEQYF. The CDR3 DNA reads as TGTGCCTGGAGTGTACGGTCTAGCGGGAGCAACGAGCAGTACTTC.

This clonotype was recorded many times. The chain is built from TRBV28 and TRBJ2-7; TRBD1 agrees at 9 bases. Trimming at V came to 5 bases and at J to 7 bases, leaving 12 bases not matched to a gene. The germline V gene has CDR1 MDHEN and CDR2 SYDVKM. CDR3 length: 15 residues. The CDR3 coding sequence is TGTGCCAGCAGTCCCTACTCACAGGGGGCGAGAGAGCAGTACTTC. Its translation is CASSPYSQGAREQYF.

The sample holds many counts of this clonotype. The chain combines TRBV28 with TRBJ1-1; D unclear. The germline V gene has CDR1 MDHEN and CDR2 SYDVKM. CDR3 size: 13 residues. The ends were cut back, 6 bases at V and 4 bases at J, with 12 bases in the middle. The CDR3 loop is CASRWTEFTEAFF. The CDR3 nucleotides read TGTGCCAGCAGATGGACGGAGTTCACTGAAGCTTTCTTT. The full variable domain, rest sourced from reference TRBV28 and TRBJ1-1, is DVKVTQSSRYLVKRTGEKVFLECVQDMDHENMFWYRQDPGLGLRLIYFSYDVKMKEKGDIPEGYSVSREKKERFSLILESASTNQTSMYLCASRWTEFTEAFFGQGTRLTVV.